The 8 T cell receptor beta chains reported below all come from one sample, sequenced in a study of blood T cell repertoires in COVID-19. Profiling relied on immunoSEQ multiplex PCR, and the TCRdb table lists in-frame clones only, not all of them. The sample carries under 400,000 clones, 90% recorded once. Specimen: peripheral blood. These TCRs come from a man aged 18 to 30 with active or convalescent COVID-19.

V is TRBV28 and J is TRBJ1-5; the D gene is possibly TRBD1 (5 bases). The CDR3 length is 13 residues. The V end was cut by 11 bases, the J end by 0 bases, with 11 bases between. Germline CDR1 reads MDHEN; CDR2 reads SYDVKM. The CDR3 DNA sequence: TGTGCCGCACAGGATTATAGCAATCAGCCCCAGCATTTT. This translates into CAAQDYSNQPQHF.

The chain recombines TRBV7-2 with TRBJ1-6, with D uncertain. Germline CDR1 reads SGHTA; CDR2 reads FQGNSA. V shed 2 bases and J shed 8 bases, with 13 bases lying between them. CDR3 size: 15 residues. Written as DNA, the CDR3 is TGTGCCAGCAGCTTAATGGAGGTGGGGTATTCACCCCTCCACTTT. Its translation: CASSLMEVGYSPLHF.

This clone was found a few times. CDR3 coding DNA: TGTGCCAGCAGAGCAGACAGGGGCGAGGGCACTGAAGCTTTCTTT. As protein: CASRADRGEGTEAFF. The V call is TRBV25-1, the J call TRBJ1-1, with 8 bases matching TRBD1. The CDR3 sequence is 15 residues long. Per germline, CDR1 MGHDK and CDR2 SYGVNS. V trimming: 6 bases; J trimming: 4 bases; junction bases outside the gene matches: 10.

The J gene is TRBJ1-1, the V gene TRBV27, with D perhaps matching TRBD1 (5 bases). The CDR3 spans 14 residues. Trimming removed 2 bases at V and 8 bases at J, with 15 bases between. Germline V gives CDR1 MNHEY, CDR2 SMNVEV (reference sequence). This CDR3 is CASSLGGGPWEAFF. CDR3 coding DNA: TGTGCCAGCAGTTTAGGCGGGGGACCTTGGGAAGCTTTCTTT.

The chain employs TRBV15 and TRBJ1-2; D gene ambiguous. This CDR3 has 16 amino acids. Trimming left V 3 bases short and J 4 bases short, with 18 bases between. In germline, CDR1 is LNHNV, CDR2 YYDKDF (reference sequence). CDR3: CATSRELFTEVYGYTF. CDR3 nucleotide sequence: TGTGCCACCAGCAGGGAACTTTTTACGGAGGTCTATGGCTACACCTTC.

The chain joins TRBV28 to TRBJ2-2, with a possible D match to TRBD1 (7 bases). The CDR3 runs to 16 residues. V lost 3 bases to trimming and J lost 0 bases, with 11 bases between them. The germline V gene encodes CDR1 MDHEN and CDR2 SYDVKM. This CDR3 reads CASSLRDRPNTGELFF. The DNA for the CDR3 is TGTGCCAGCAGTTTGCGGGACAGACCGAACACCGGGGAGCTGTTTTTT. The entire variable domain, with the rest obtained from reference TRBV28 and TRBJ2-2, is as follows: DVKVTQSSRYLVKRTGEKVFLECVQDMDHENMFWYRQDPGLGLRLIYFSYDVKMKEKGDIPEGYSVSREKKERFSLILESASTNQTSMYLCASSLRDRPNTGELFFGEGSRLTVL.

The CDR3 protein is CASSLEGTGVGEKLFF. The CDR3, as DNA: TGCGCCAGCAGCTTGGAAGGGACAGGGGTCGGTGAAAAACTGTTTTTT. The chain has TRBV5-1 and TRBJ1-4; 10 bases line up with TRBD1. Unmatched junction bases numbered 6, after V lost 0 bases and J lost 7 bases. Per germline, CDR1 SGHRS and CDR2 YFSETQ. This CDR3 is 16 amino acids long.

The chain couples TRBV18 to TRBJ2-2, with 13 nucleotides matching TRBD2. The germline V gene has CDR1 KGHSH and CDR2 LQKENI. The ends lost 3 bases at V and 4 bases at J; junction bases unmatched: 14. The CDR3 consists of 20 residues. The CDR3 DNA reads as TGTGCCAGCTCACCTACCGGGACTAGCGGGGTCCGTCTAATCACCGGGGAGCTGTTTTTT. Protein: CASSPTGTSGVRLITGELFF.